This entry concerns a single T cell receptor beta chain. The antigen is undetermined. This entry is derived from a study of T cell responses to AZD1222 COVID-19 vaccine. For the study at large: The study pooled second doses at about 4 or about 12 weeks.

The data were produced by immunoSEQ multiplex PCR, yet TCRdb's version contains in-frame clones alone and is incomplete. The sample has 140,000 to 150,000 clones, about 92% seen once. V was clipped by 4 bases and J by 11 bases, with 17 bases between them. The germline V gene has CDR1 MDHEN and CDR2 SYDVKM. The CDR3 spans 13 residues. Notes on the study in general: Spike-wide vaccine-associated CD4 TCRs dominated at 160-218 and 743-854. In a largely white British group with more females than males, clonal diversity was possibly underestimated.

The source material was peripheral blood, sampled on day 0 of AZD1222 vaccination. The sequence was collected from an adult in good health. The chain carries TRBV28 and TRBJ1-1; weak D call: TRBD1 (6 bases). Written as DNA, the CDR3 is TGTGCCAGCAGTTCCCAGTACTACAGGGTGGCTTTCTTT. It is translated as CASSSQYYRVAFF.